This entry lists 21 T cell receptor beta chains sequenced from one sample in a study of beta chain features in type 1 diabetes (dated by TCRdb to the late 2010s). Receptors were amplified or captured by the immunoSEQ multiplex PCR assay. All of the isolated RNA was reverse transcribed with the High Capacity cDNA Reverse Transcription Kit, so expressed TCRB transcripts were sequenced. TCRdb holds this immuneACCESS table with in-frame rearrangements only. Some clones are missing; in checked studies, unresolved V genes explain under half, and the rest has no known cause. The sample profile shows hundreds of thousands of clones; 15% of them were found once. Of the sample, about 0.097% falls within the top ten clones. Sequenced: naive CD4+ T cells from blood. Taken with the paper, the label for cell subset or site translates to: true naive CD4+ T cells. These TCRs come from a man between 18 and 35 years old in good health.

This clone was counted between two and nine times. Other DNA sequences from this sample encode an identical CDR3 as well. V gene TRBV7-3 combines with J gene TRBJ2-1; D might be TRBD2 (6 bases). V lost 5 bases to trimming and J lost 9 bases, with 11 bases between them. CDR1 SGHTA and CDR2 FQGTGA come from the germline V gene. This CDR3 spans 12 amino acids. CDR3 in amino acids: CASSLTAGEQFF. The CDR3 DNA reads as TGTGCCAGCAGCCTCACAGCGGGTGAGCAGTTCTTC.

This clone has only a few counts. V gene TRBV28 combines with J gene TRBJ2-6; TRBD1 matches 9 bases. CDR1 is MDHEN, CDR2 SYDVKM, per germline. Germline trimming cut 5 bases from V and 2 bases from J; bases unmatched to any gene: 1. This CDR3 is 15 amino acids long. The DNA for the CDR3 is TGTGCCAGCAGTACAGGGGGCGCTGGGGCCAACGTCCTGACTTTC. This translates into CASSTGGAGANVLTF.

V is TRBV10-3 and J is TRBJ2-7, with D tentatively TRBD2 (5 bases). V shed 6 bases and J shed 2 bases, with 14 bases lying between them. Germline loops: CDR1 ENHRY, CDR2 SYGVKD. This CDR3 contains 14 residues. The CDR3 protein is CAIRNSRDTYEQYF. CDR3 nucleotides: TGTGCCATCAGGAACTCCCGGGATACCTACGAGCAGTACTTC.

The chain is built from TRBV28 and TRBJ2-2, with D hard to call. The CDR3 contains 12 residues. The germline CDR1 and CDR2 sequences are MDHEN and SYDVKM. Trimming left V 7 bases short and J 7 bases short, with 10 bases between. CDR3 loop: CASTSSNGELFF. The CDR3 DNA reads TGTGCCAGCACCTCCTCCAACGGGGAGCTGTTTTTT. Full variable domain (missing parts from reference TRBV28 and TRBJ2-2): DVKVTQSSRYLVKRTGEKVFLECVQDMDHENMFWYRQDPGLGLRLIYFSYDVKMKEKGDIPEGYSVSREKKERFSLILESASTNQTSMYLCASTSSNGELFFGEGSRLTVL.

Only a few counts were recorded for this clone. V usage is TRBV6-1 and J usage is TRBJ2-7; D possibly matches TRBD1 or TRBD2 (5 bases each). Germline-derived CDR1 and CDR2 are MNHNS and SASEGT. V was pared by 3 bases and J by 4 bases, with 22 bases between. CDR3 length: 17 amino acids. The DNA for the CDR3 is TGTGCCAGCAGTGATGGGACCCAAGTAACCTCTTTTTACGAGCAGTACTTC. Translated, it gives CASSDGTQVTSFYEQYF.

The CDR3 region is CASSLAAEAFF. CDR3 in DNA: TGTGCCAGCAGCTTGGCCGCTGAAGCTTTCTTT. J is TRBJ1-1 and V is TRBV5-4; D unresolved. CDR3 size: 11 residues. V shed 0 bases and J shed 6 bases, with 3 bases lying between them. Germline CDR1 SGHNT, CDR2 YYREEE (reference sequence).

The chain joins TRBV4-2 to TRBJ2-3; TRBD2 aligns across 13 bases. Germline assignment: CDR1 LGHNA and CDR2 YNFKEQ. V gave up 2 bases and J gave up 1 base; unmatched junction bases: 9. The CDR3 runs 19 residues. CDR3 protein: CASSQITLAGGRGTDTQYF. In DNA form, the CDR3 reads TGTGCCAGCAGCCAAATAACACTAGCGGGGGGGCGGGGCACAGATACGCAGTATTTT.

This chain joins TRBV14 and TRBJ2-1, with D uncertain. The CDR3 covers 13 residues. The germline V gene has CDR1 SGHDN and CDR2 FVKESK. The V end lost 0 bases, the J end lost 14 bases, and 14 bases lay between the germline ends. The chain's CDR3 is CASSQEQSGRKFF. CDR3 nucleotides: TGTGCCAGCAGCCAAGAGCAATCAGGACGAAAGTTCTTC. Full variable domain (remainder filled in from reference TRBV14 and TRBJ2-1): EAGVTQFPSHSVIEKGQTVTLRCDPISGHDNLYWYRRVMGKEIKFLLHFVKESKQDESGMPNNRFLAERTGGTYSTLKVQPAELEDSGVYFCASSQEQSGRKFFGPGTRLTVL.

The chain has TRBV19 and TRBJ1-2; the D gene is possibly TRBD1 (6 bases). The germline V and J ends were trimmed by 3 bases and 4 bases, with 9 bases remaining between them. Germline assignment: CDR1 LNHDA and CDR2 SQIVND (reference sequence). This CDR3 has 13 amino acids. CDR3 residues: CASSMAGVYGYTF. The DNA for the CDR3 is TGTGCCAGTAGTATGGCAGGGGTCTATGGCTACACCTTC.

The sample holds a few counts of this clone. The chain links TRBV6-6 to TRBJ2-7, with D uncertain. With 7 bases removed from V and 2 bases from J, the gap between germline ends came to 9 bases. CDR3 length: 12 residues. The germline gives CDR1 MNHNY, CDR2 SVGAGI (reference sequence). The CDR3 here is CASTSSAYEQYF. The CDR3 nucleotides are TGTGCCAGCACCTCCTCCGCCTACGAGCAGTACTTC.

The chain carries TRBV5-1 and TRBJ2-3; TRBD2 matches 8 bases. Losses at the gene ends were 5 bases for V and 2 bases for J; bases not matched to a gene: 10. This CDR3 has 16 residues. The V gene's germline CDR1 is SGHRS and CDR2 YFSETQ. CDR3: CASRFRRGAFTDTQYF. CDR3 nucleotides: TGCGCCAGCAGGTTTCGGCGGGGGGCGTTCACAGATACGCAGTATTTT.

V and J are TRBV7-2 and TRBJ2-5; TRBD2 matches at 13 bases. V shed 1 base and J 4 bases; nucleotides not matched to a gene: 6. This CDR3 region has 17 residues. Germline lookup yields CDR1 SGHTA and CDR2 FQGNSA. In nucleotides, the CDR3 is TGTGCCAGCAGCTTAGGCGGACTAGCGGGAGTTATAGAGACCCAGTACTTC. Residues: CASSLGGLAGVIETQYF. The full variable domain, its missing parts supplied by reference TRBV7-2 and TRBJ2-5, is GAGVSQSPSNKVTEKGKDVELRCDPISGHTALYWYRQSLGQGLEFLIYFQGNSAPDKSGLPSDRFSAERTGGSVSTLTIQRTQQEDSAVYLCASSLGGLAGVIETQYFGPGTRLLVL.

This clone was detected only a few times. The chain is built from TRBV2 and TRBJ2-7, with D possibly TRBD1 on 6 matching bases. This CDR3 contains 14 residues. The V end lost 6 bases, the J end lost 5 bases, and 17 bases lay between the germline ends. CDR1 and CDR2 (germline): SNHLY, FYNNEI. The CDR3 spells CASSPGQWSHEQYF. The CDR3 DNA sequence: TGTGCCAGCAGCCCAGGACAGTGGTCCCACGAGCAGTACTTC.

The chain uses TRBV9 and TRBJ2-7; 9 positions agree with TRBD2. The CDR3 runs 16 residues. Per germline, CDR1 SGDLS and CDR2 YYNGEE. V gave up 0 bases and J gave up 2 bases; unmatched junction bases: 6. CDR3 sequence (DNA): TGTGCCAGCAGCGTAGGAGGCGCGGGGGGGCCCTACGAGCAGTACTTC. Its protein product is CASSVGGAGGPYEQYF.

This clone has a handful of counts. The CDR3 DNA reads TGTGCCAGCAGTGGGGACAGAAACTATGGCTACACCTTC. Translated, it gives CASSGDRNYGYTF. The gene calls are TRBV2 and TRBJ1-2, with 7 bases matching TRBD1. The germline V gene has CDR1 SNHLY and CDR2 FYNNEI. Losses at the gene ends were 4 bases for V and 2 bases for J; bases not matched to a gene: 1. The CDR3 contains 13 residues.

This clone was seen more than once but under ten times. The J gene is TRBJ1-2, the V gene TRBV19; no definite D call. With 8 bases removed from V and 7 bases from J, the gap between germline ends came to 11 bases. This CDR3 is built from 11 residues. Germline V CDR1 and CDR2: LNHDA, SQIVND (reference sequence). CDR3 coding DNA: TGTGCCAGTCACACAGTTTCTGGCTACACCTTC. It codes for CASHTVSGYTF.

This clone was seen a few times. This CDR3 reads CASSPGTSGSGEQFF. The CDR3 DNA sequence: TGTGCCAGCAGCCCCGGGACTAGCGGGAGTGGTGAGCAGTTCTTC. This chain connects TRBV6-5 to TRBJ2-1, with 14 bases identical to TRBD2. V shed 6 bases and J 9 bases; nucleotides not matched to a gene: 7. CDR3 size: 15 residues. Looked up from germline, CDR1 is MNHEY and CDR2 is SVGAGI.

This clone has just a few counts. The CDR3 sequence: CASKRAGSNQPQHF. CDR3 sequence (DNA): TGTGCCAGCAAGAGGGCGGGTTCCAATCAGCCCCAGCATTTT. The rearrangement uses TRBV7-3 and TRBJ1-5; no definite D call. The germline V gene encodes CDR1 SGHTA and CDR2 FQGTGA. CDR3 length: 14 residues. Trimming cost V 7 bases and J 3 bases, with 13 bases left between them.

The chain links TRBV28 to TRBJ1-5; TRBD1 aligns across 10 bases. Per germline, CDR1 MDHEN and CDR2 SYDVKM. This CDR3 comprises 15 residues. Trimming cost V 6 bases and J 6 bases; bases outside gene matches: 8. The CDR3: CASRKRDRGLQPQHF. The CDR3 DNA reads TGTGCCAGCAGGAAGCGCGACAGGGGGCTTCAGCCCCAGCATTTT.

This clone was observed a few times. This chain connects TRBV6-1 to TRBJ1-1; 7 nucleotides align to TRBD1. This CDR3 has 13 amino acids. With V trimmed by 6 bases and J by 5 bases, 6 bases remained unmatched. From germline, CDR1 is MNHNS and CDR2 SASEGT. The CDR3 sequence: CASRGTAATEAFF. The CDR3 DNA sequence: TGTGCCAGCAGAGGGACAGCCGCGACTGAAGCTTTCTTT.

This chain connects TRBV7-6 to TRBJ1-6, with D possibly TRBD1 on 5 matching bases. V lost 1 base and J lost 6, with 10 bases in between. Germline assignment: CDR1 SGHVS and CDR2 FNYEAQ. The CDR3 runs to 15 residues. CDR3 sequence (DNA): TGTGCCAGCAGCTTAGAGCGGGGGTTTAATTCACCCCTCCACTTT. Its protein product is CASSLERGFNSPLHF.